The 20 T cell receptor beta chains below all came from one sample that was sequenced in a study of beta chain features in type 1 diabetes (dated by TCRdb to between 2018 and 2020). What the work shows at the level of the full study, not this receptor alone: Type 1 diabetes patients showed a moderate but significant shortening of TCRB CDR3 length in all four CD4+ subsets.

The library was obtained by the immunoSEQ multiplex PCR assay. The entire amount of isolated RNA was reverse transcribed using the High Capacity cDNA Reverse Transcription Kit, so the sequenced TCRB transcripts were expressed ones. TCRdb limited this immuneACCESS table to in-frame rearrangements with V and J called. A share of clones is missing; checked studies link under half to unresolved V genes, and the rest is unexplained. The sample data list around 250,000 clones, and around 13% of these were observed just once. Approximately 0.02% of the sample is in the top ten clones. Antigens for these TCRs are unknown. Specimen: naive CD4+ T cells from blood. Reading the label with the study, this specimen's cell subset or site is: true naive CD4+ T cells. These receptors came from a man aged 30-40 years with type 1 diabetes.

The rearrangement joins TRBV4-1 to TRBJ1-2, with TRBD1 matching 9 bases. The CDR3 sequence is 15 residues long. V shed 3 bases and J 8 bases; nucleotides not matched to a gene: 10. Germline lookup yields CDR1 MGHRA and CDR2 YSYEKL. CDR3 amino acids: CASSHPGQGQIGYTF. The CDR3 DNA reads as TGCGCCAGCAGCCACCCGGGACAGGGTCAAATAGGCTACACCTTC.

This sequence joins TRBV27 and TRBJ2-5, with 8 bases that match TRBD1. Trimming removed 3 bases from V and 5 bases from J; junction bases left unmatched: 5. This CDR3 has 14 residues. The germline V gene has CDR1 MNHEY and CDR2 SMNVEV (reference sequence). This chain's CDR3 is CASSLQGAGETQYF. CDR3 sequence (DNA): TGTGCCAGCAGTTTGCAGGGGGCCGGGGAGACCCAGTACTTC.

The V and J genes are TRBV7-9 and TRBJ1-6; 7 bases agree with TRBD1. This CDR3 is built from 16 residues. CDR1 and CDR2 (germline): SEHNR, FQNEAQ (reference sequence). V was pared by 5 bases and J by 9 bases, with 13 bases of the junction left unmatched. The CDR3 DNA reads TGTGCCAGCAGCCCTACAGGGGACCTAGGGGCTTCACCCCTCCACTTT. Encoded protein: CASSPTGDLGASPLHF. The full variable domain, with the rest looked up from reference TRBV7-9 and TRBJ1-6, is DTGVSQNPRHKITKRGQNVTFRCDPISEHNRLYWYRQTLGQGPEFLTYFQNEAQLEKSRLLSDRFSAERPKGSFSTLEIQRTEQGDSAMYLCASSPTGDLGASPLHFGNGTRLTVT.

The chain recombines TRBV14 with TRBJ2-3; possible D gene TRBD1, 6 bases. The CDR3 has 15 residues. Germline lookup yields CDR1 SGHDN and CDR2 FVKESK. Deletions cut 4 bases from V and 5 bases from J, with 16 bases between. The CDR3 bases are TGTGCCAGCAGCCCCATGAGGGGGAAGTTAGATACGCAGTATTTT. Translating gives CASSPMRGKLDTQYF.

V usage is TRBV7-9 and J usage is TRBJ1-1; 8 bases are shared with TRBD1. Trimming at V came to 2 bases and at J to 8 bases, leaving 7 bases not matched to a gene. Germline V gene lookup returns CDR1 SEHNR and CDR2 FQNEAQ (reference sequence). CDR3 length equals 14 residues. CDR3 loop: CASSLIQGVSEAFF. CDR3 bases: TGTGCCAGCAGCTTAATACAGGGGGTGAGCGAAGCTTTCTTT.

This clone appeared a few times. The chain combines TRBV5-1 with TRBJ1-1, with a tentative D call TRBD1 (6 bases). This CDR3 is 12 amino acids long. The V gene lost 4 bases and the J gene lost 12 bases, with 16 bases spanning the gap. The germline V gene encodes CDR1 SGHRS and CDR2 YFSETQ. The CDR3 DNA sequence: TGCGCCAGCAGCACCGACAGGACAGTACCTTTCTTT. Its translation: CASSTDRTVPFF.

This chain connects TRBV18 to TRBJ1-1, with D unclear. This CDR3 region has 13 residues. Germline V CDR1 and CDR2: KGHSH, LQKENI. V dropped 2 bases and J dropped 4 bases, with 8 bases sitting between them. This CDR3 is CASSPNIPTEAFF. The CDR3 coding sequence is TGTGCCAGCTCACCAAACATACCCACTGAAGCTTTCTTT.

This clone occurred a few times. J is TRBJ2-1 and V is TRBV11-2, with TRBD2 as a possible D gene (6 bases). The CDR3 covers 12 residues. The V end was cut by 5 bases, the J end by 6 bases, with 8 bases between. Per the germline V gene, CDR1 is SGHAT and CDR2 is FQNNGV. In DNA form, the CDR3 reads TGTGCCAGCAGCACCGGGAGCAATGAGCAGTTCTTC. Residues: CASSTGSNEQFF.

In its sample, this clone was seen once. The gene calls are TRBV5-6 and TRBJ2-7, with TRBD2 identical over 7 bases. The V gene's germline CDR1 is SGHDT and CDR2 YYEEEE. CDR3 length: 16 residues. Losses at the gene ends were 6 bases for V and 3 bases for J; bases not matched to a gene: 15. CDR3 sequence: CASTSAEAAGYYEQYF. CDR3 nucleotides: TGTGCCAGCACCTCCGCCGAGGCAGCGGGGTACTACGAGCAGTACTTC.

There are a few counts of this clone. This CDR3 reads CASSEYRTGNTGELFF. The CDR3 DNA is TGTGCCAGCAGTGAATACCGGACAGGGAACACCGGGGAGCTGTTTTTT. The chain carries TRBV25-1 and TRBJ2-2, with 7 bases lining up with TRBD1. The CDR3 consists of 16 residues. Germline CDR1 and CDR2: MGHDK and SYGVNS. J was trimmed by 1 base and V by 0 bases; bases with no gene match: 2.

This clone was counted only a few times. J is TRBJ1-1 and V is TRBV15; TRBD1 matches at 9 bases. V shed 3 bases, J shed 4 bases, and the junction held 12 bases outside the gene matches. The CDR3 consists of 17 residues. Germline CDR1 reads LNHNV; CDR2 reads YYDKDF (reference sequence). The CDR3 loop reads CATSSPPGQGFFTEAFF. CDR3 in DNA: TGTGCCACCAGCAGTCCCCCGGGACAGGGCTTTTTCACTGAAGCTTTCTTT.

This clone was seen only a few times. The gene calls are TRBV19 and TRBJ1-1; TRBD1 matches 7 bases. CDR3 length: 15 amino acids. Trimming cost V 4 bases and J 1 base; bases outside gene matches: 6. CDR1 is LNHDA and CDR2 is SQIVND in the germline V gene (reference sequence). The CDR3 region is CASSTLTGANTEAFF. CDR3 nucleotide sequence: TGTGCCAGTAGTACCCTAACAGGGGCGAACACTGAAGCTTTCTTT. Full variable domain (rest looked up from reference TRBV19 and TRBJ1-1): DGGITQSPKYLFRKEGQNVTLSCEQNLNHDAMYWYRQDPGQGLRLIYYSQIVNDFQKGDIAEGYSVSREKKESFPLTVTSAQKNPTAFYLCASSTLTGANTEAFFGQGTRLTVV.

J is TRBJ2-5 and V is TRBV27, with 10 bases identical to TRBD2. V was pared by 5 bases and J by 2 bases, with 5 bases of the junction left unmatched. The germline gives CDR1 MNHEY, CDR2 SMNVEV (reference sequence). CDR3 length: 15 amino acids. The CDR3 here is CASSPWTSGQETQYF. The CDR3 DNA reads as TGTGCCAGCAGTCCATGGACTAGCGGACAAGAGACCCAGTACTTC.

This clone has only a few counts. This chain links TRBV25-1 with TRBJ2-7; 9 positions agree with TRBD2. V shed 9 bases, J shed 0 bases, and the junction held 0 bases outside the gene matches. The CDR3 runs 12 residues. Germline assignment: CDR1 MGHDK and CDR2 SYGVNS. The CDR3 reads CASSGSSYEQYF. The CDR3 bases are TGTGCCAGTAGCGGGAGCTCCTACGAGCAGTACTTC.

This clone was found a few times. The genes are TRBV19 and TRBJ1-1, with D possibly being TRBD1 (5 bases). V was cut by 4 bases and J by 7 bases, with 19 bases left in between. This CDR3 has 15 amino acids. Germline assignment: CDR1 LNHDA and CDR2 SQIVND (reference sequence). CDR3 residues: CASSTWDSRKGEAFF. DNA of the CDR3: TGTGCCAGTAGTACCTGGGACTCCCGGAAGGGTGAAGCTTTCTTT.

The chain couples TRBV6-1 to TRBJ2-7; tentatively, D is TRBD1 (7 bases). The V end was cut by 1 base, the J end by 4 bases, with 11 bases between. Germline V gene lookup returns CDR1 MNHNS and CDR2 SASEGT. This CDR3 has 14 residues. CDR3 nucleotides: TGTGCCAGCAGTGAAGTTGCAGGGGGGTACGAGCAGTACTTC. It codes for CASSEVAGGYEQYF.

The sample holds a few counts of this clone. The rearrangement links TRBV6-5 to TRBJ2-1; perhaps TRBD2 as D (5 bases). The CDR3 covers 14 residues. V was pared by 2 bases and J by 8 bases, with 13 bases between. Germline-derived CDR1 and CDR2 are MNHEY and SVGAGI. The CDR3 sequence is CASSYRPLSDEQFF. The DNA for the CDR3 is TGTGCCAGCAGTTACCGGCCTCTTAGCGATGAGCAGTTCTTC.

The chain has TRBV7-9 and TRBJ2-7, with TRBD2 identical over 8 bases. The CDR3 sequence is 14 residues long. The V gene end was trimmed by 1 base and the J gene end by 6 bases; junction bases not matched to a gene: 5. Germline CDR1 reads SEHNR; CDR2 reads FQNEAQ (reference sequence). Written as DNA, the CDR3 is TGTGCCAGCAGCTTAGTCGGGAGGGTGCTCGAGCAGTACTTC. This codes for CASSLVGRVLEQYF. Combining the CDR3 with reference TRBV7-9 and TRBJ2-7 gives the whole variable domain DTGVSQNPRHKITKRGQNVTFRCDPISEHNRLYWYRQTLGQGPEFLTYFQNEAQLEKSRLLSDRFSAERPKGSFSTLEIQRTEQGDSAMYLCASSLVGRVLEQYFGPGTRLTVT.

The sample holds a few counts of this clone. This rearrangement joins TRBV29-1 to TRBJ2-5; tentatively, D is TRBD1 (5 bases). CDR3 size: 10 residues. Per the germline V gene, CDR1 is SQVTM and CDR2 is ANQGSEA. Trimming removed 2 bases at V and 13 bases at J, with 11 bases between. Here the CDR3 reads CSVEQGTRYF. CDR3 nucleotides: TGCAGCGTTGAACAGGGAACAAGGTACTTC. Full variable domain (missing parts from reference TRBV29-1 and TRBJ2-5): SAVISQKPSRDICQRGTSLTIQCQVDSQVTMMFWYRQQPGQSLTLIATANQGSEATYESGFVIDKFPISRPNLTFSTLTVSNMSPEDSSIYLCSVEQGTRYFGPGTRLLVL.

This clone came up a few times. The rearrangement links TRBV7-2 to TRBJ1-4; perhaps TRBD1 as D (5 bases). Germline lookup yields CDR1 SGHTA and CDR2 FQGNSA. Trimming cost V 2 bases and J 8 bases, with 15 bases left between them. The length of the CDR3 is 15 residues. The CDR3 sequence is CASSLRGRDGEKLFF. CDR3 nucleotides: TGTGCCAGCAGCTTAAGAGGCAGGGATGGCGAAAAACTGTTTTTT.